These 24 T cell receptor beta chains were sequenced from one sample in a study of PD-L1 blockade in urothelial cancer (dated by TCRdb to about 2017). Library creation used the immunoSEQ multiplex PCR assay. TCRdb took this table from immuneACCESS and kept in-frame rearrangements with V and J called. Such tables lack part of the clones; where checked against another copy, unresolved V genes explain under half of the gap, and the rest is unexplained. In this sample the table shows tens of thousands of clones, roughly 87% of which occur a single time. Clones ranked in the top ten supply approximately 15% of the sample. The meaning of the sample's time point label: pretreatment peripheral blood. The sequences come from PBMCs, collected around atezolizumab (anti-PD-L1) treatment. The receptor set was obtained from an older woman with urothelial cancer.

The CDR3 region is CASRRTVEAFF. CDR3 bases: TGTGCCAGCAGGAGGACAGTTGAAGCTTTCTTT. V and J are TRBV6-1 and TRBJ1-1, with D maybe TRBD1 (6 bases). Germline assignment: CDR1 MNHNS and CDR2 SASEGT. This CDR3 spans 11 amino acids. The V end was cut by 6 bases, the J end by 7 bases, with 9 bases between.

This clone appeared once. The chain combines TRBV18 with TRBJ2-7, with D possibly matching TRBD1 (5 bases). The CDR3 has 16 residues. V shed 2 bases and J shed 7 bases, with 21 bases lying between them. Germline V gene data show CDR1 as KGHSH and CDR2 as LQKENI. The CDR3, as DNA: TGTGCCAGCTCACCAAACACAGGACCCGGCAAGGGTGAGCAGTACTTC. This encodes CASSPNTGPGKGEQYF.

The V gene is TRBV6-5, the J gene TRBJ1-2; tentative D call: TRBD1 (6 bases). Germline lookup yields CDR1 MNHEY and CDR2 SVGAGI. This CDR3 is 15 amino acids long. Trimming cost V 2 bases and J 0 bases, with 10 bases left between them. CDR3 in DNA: TGTGCCAGCAGTTACGTGGCAGGGGCTAACTATGGCTACACCTTC. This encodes CASSYVAGANYGYTF.

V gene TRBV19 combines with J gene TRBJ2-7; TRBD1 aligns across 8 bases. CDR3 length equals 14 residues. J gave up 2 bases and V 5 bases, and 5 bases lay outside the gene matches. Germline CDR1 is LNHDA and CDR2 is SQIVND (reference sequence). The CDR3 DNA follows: TGTGCCAGTAGTCCAGGGACAGGAACCTACGAGCAGTACTTC. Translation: CASSPGTGTYEQYF.

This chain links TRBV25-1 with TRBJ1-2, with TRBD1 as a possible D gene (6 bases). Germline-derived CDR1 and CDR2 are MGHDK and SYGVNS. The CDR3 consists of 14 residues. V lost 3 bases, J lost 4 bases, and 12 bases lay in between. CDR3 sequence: CASSDWGGAYGYTF. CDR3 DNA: TGTGCCAGCAGTGATTGGGGGGGGGCCTATGGCTACACCTTC.

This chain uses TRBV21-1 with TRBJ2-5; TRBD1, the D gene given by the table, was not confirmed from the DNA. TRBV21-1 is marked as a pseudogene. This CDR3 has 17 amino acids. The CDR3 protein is CASSCRDRGLLGETQYF. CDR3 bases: TGTGCCAGCAGCTGCCGAGACAGGGGCCTCTTAGGGGAGACCCAGTACTTC.

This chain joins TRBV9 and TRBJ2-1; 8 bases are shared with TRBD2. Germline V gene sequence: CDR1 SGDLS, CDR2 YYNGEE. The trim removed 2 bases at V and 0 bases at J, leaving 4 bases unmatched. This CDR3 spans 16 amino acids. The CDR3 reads CASSVRSGSSYNEQFF. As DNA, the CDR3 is TGTGCCAGCAGCGTTCGAAGCGGGAGCTCCTACAATGAGCAGTTCTTC.

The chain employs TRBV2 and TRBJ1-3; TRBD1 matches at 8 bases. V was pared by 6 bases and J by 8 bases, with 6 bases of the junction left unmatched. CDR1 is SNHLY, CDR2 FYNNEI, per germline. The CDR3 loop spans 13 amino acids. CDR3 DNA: TGTGCCAGCAGCCCGGACAGGGTAGACACCATATATTTT. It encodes CASSPDRVDTIYF.

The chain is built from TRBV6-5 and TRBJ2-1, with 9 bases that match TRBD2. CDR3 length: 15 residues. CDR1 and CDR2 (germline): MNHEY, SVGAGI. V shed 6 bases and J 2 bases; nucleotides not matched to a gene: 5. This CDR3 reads CASSKTSGPYNEQFF. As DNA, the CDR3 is TGTGCCAGCAGCAAGACTAGCGGACCCTACAATGAGCAGTTCTTC.

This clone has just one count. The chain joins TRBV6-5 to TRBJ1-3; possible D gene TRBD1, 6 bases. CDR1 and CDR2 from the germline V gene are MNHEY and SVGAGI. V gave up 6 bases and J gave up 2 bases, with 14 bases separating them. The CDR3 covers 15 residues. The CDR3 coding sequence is TGTGCCAGCAGCCCGGACAGAGCCCCTGGAAACACCATATATTTT. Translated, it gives CASSPDRAPGNTIYF.

CDR3 nucleotide sequence: TGTGCCAGCAGTTCGCCGGGATACTATGGCTACACCTTC. Its translation: CASSSPGYYGYTF. The gene calls are TRBV6-5 and TRBJ1-2; D unclear. The germline V gene has CDR1 MNHEY and CDR2 SVGAGI. Trimming cost V 4 bases and J 3 bases, with 9 bases left between them. This CDR3 contains 13 residues.

CDR3 sequence: CASSYNGGTEQFF. In DNA, the CDR3 is TGTGCCAGCAGCTATAACGGGGGGACGGAGCAGTTCTTC. This rearrangement joins TRBV7-3 to TRBJ2-1, with TRBD2 matching 7 bases. V lost 4 bases and J lost 10; bases outside the gene matches: 7. The germline CDR1 and CDR2 sequences are SGHTA and FQGTGA. The CDR3 runs 13 residues.

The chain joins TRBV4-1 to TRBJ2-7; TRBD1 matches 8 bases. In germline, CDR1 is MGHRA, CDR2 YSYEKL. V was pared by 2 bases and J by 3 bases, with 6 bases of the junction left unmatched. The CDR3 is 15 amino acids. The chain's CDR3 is CASSQPPGQGYEQYF. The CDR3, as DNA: TGCGCCAGCAGCCAACCTCCCGGACAGGGCTACGAGCAGTACTTC.

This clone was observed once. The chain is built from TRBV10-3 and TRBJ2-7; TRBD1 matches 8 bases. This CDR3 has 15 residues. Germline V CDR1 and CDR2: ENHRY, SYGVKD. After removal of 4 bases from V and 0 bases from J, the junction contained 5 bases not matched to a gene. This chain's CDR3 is CAISGGTGSSYEQYF. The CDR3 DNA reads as TGTGCCATCAGTGGGGGGACAGGCAGCTCCTACGAGCAGTACTTC.

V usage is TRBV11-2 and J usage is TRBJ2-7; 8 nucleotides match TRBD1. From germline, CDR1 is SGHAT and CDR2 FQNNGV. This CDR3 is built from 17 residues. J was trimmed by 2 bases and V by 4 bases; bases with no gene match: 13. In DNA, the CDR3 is TGTGCCAGCAGCTCGACAGGGGACGTAGCGGACCCCTACGAGCAGTACTTC. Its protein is CASSSTGDVADPYEQYF.

CDR3: CASSWDSSGGSTDTQYF. The CDR3 DNA reads TGCGCCAGCAGCTGGGATTCTAGCGGGGGCAGCACAGATACGCAGTATTTT. The V call is TRBV5-1, the J call TRBJ2-3, with 10 bases identical to TRBD2. V lost 3 bases and J lost 0; bases outside the gene matches: 7. This CDR3 comprises 17 residues. From germline, CDR1 is SGHRS and CDR2 YFSETQ.

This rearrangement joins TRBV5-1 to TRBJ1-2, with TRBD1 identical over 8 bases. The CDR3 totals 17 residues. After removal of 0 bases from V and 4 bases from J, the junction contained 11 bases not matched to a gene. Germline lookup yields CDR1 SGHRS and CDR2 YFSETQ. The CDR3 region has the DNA TGCGCCAGCAGCTTGGCCATTAGGCAGGGGGCTAGCTATGGCTACACCTTC. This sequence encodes CASSLAIRQGASYGYTF.

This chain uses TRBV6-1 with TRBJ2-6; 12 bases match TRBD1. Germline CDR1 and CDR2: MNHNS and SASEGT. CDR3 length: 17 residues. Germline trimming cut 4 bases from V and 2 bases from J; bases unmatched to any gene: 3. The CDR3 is CASSGDRGRTGANVLTF. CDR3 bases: TGTGCCAGCAGTGGGGACAGGGGGCGCACTGGGGCCAACGTCCTGACTTTC.

The CDR3 DNA follows: TGTGCCAGCCTCGGGGGGGACAGGGTTAACAATCAGCCCCAGCATTTT. It codes for CASLGGDRVNNQPQHF. The rearrangement joins TRBV2 to TRBJ1-5; 9 bases are shared with TRBD1. Germline loops: CDR1 SNHLY, CDR2 FYNNEI. Germline trimming cut 8 bases from V and 3 bases from J; bases unmatched to any gene: 11. This CDR3 contains 16 residues.

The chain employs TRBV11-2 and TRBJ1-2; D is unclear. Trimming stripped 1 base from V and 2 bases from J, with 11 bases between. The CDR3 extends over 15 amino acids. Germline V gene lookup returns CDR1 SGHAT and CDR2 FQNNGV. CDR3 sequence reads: CASSLGFGQNYGYTF. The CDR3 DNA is TGTGCCAGCAGCTTAGGGTTTGGGCAGAACTATGGCTACACCTTC.

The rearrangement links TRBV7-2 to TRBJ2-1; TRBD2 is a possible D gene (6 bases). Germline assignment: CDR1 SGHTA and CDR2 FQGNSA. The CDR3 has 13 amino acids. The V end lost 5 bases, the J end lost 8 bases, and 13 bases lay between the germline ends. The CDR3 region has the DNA TGTGCCAGCAGCCCGGCGGCGGGGTATGAGCAGTTCTTC. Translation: CASSPAAGYEQFF.

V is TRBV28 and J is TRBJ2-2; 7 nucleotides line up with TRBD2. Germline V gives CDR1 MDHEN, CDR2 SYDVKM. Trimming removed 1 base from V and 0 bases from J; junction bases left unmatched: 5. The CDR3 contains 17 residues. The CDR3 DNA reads TGTGCCAGCAGTTTATCTAGCGGAGCAGCGAACACCGGGGAGCTGTTTTTT. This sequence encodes CASSLSSGAANTGELFF.

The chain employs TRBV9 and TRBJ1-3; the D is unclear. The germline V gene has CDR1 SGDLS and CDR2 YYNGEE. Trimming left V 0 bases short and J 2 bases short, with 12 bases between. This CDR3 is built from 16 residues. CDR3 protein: CASSVATTLAGNTIYF. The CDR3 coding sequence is TGTGCCAGCAGCGTAGCTACTACGCTGGCTGGAAACACCATATATTTT.

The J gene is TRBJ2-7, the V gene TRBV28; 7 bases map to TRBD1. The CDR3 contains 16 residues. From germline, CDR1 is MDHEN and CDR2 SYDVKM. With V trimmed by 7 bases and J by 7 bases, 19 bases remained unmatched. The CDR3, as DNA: TGTGCCAGCATCCCCAGGGGGTTCCCCTTGACTCGAGAGCAGTACTTC. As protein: CASIPRGFPLTREQYF.